This T cell receptor beta chain appears in the sequencing data of a study of early T cells in non-severe SARS-CoV-2 infection. From the 5' RACE reads, TCRdb called clonotypes with MiXCR, one entry per CDR3 protein. There are nearly 45,000 distinct CDR3 sequences in the sample; roughly 12% occur only once, and about a fifth lies in the top ten. The CDR3 is 14 amino acids. Trimming cost V 6 bases and J 5 bases; bases outside gene matches: 7. Germline-derived CDR1 and CDR2 are MDHEN and SYDVKM. This clonotype was detected many times. This clonotype originated in an adult who was a healthcare worker with PCR-confirmed SARS-CoV-2 infection or an uninfected control (not recorded which). The chain carries TRBV28 and TRBJ1-5; 7 positions agree with TRBD1. The sequenced material came from whole blood. The CDR3 bases are TGTGCCAGCAGGACAGGGAGGAACGATCAGCCCCAGCATTTT. Translated: CASRTGRNDQPQHF.